This entry describes one TCR beta chain. Its antigen remains unidentified. Data came from immunoSEQ multiplex PCR; TCRdb stores just in-frame clones and leaves some out. The sample shows around 120,000 clones, roughly 89% of them seen only once. The data were taken from a study of T cell responses to AZD1222 COVID-19 vaccine. Whole-study results and caveats: The donor group comprised mostly white British people and more females; the analysis possibly underestimated clonal diversity. Within unmutated variant regions lay the reported targets of nearly half of spike-specific TCRs.

Germline V gene data show CDR1 as SGHNT and CDR2 as YYREEE (reference sequence). Trimming took off 4 bases at V and 0 bases at J, with 11 bases between the two ends. This CDR3 comprises 16 residues. The chain employs TRBV5-4 and TRBJ1-6; D remains unclear. The clonotype was recovered from an adult in good health. Sequencing was performed on peripheral blood, taken on day 0 of MenACWY control vaccination. The CDR3: CASSEMTSSYNSPLHF. CDR3 bases: TGTGCCAGCAGCGAAATGACGAGCTCCTATAATTCACCCCTCCACTTT. Full variable domain (remainder filled in from reference TRBV5-4 and TRBJ1-6): ETGVTQSPTHLIKTRGQQVTLRCSSQSGHNTVSWYQQALGQGPQFIFQYYREEENGRGNFPPRFSGLQFPNYSSELNVNALELDDSALYLCASSEMTSSYNSPLHFGNGTRLTVT.